The 10 T cell receptor beta chains reported below all come from one sample, sequenced in a study of blood T cell repertoires in COVID-19. Sequencing used immunoSEQ multiplex PCR; TCRdb keeps in-frame clones, though not all of them. The table records 300,000 to 350,000 clones, roughly 90% of them present only once. The sequencing input was peripheral blood. These receptors all come from a woman aged 55-69 years with COVID-19, enrolled during active disease.

This clone was seen just once. The chain combines TRBV5-1 with TRBJ2-7; TRBD2 might be the D (6 bases). The V end was cut by 1 base, the J end by 0 bases, with 20 bases between. The CDR3 spans 18 residues. CDR1 and CDR2 from the germline V gene are SGHRS and YFSETQ. As DNA, the CDR3 is TGCGCCAGCAGCTTGACCGGGGCGGGGAAAGGGTACTCCTACGAGCAGTACTTC. Amino acid sequence: CASSLTGAGKGYSYEQYF.

This rearrangement joins TRBV14 to TRBJ1-1, with unresolved D. Germline CDR1 and CDR2: SGHDN and FVKESK. The germline V and J ends were trimmed by 4 bases and 5 bases, with 8 bases remaining between them. The CDR3 runs 12 residues. CDR3 protein: CASSRGGTEAFF. CDR3 DNA sequence: TGTGCCAGCAGCCGCGGTGGAACTGAAGCTTTCTTT.

V is TRBV20-1 and J is TRBJ2-1; TRBD2 matches at 9 bases. Per germline, CDR1 DFQATT and CDR2 SNEGSKA (reference sequence). Trimming removed 3 bases from V and 14 bases from J; junction bases left unmatched: 2. The CDR3 consists of 10 residues. The CDR3 sequence: CSARQRGEFF. DNA for the CDR3: TGCAGTGCTAGGCAGCGGGGGGAGTTCTTC.

Written as DNA, the CDR3 is TGTGCCAGCAGCCGGACAGGGAGCAATCAGCCCCAGCATTTT. This encodes CASSRTGSNQPQHF. V and J are TRBV6-5 and TRBJ1-5, with 8 bases fitting TRBD1. Germline loops: CDR1 MNHEY, CDR2 SVGAGI. The CDR3 loop spans 14 amino acids. V shed 6 bases, J shed 1 base, and the junction held 2 bases outside the gene matches.

V usage is TRBV25-1 and J usage is TRBJ1-1, with a weak D call TRBD1 (6 bases). The CDR3 consists of 17 residues. Germline assignment: CDR1 MGHDK and CDR2 SYGVNS. V was clipped by 2 bases and J by 3 bases, with 19 bases between them. CDR3 loop: CASSEGVGGLRDTEAFF. CDR3 in DNA: TGTGCCAGCAGTGAAGGAGTAGGGGGTCTTCGTGACACTGAAGCTTTCTTT.

The chain employs TRBV6-5 and TRBJ1-2, with D possibly TRBD1 on 5 matching bases. The CDR3 extends over 13 amino acids. Germline CDR1 is MNHEY and CDR2 is SVGAGI. The V end was cut by 7 bases, the J end by 5 bases, with 14 bases between. CDR3 sequence (DNA): TGTGCCAGCACTCGCGAGCGGGGGTATGGCTACACCTTC. Residues: CASTRERGYGYTF.

Comment on this clone: Other DNA sequences within the sample encode an identical CDR3. The chain has TRBV5-1 and TRBJ2-7; 8 bases are a match to TRBD1. Germline V gene lookup returns CDR1 SGHRS and CDR2 YFSETQ. The V segment lost 4 bases and the J segment 3 bases; nucleotides outside the gene matches: 3. The CDR3 runs to 13 residues. The CDR3 nucleotides are TGCGCCAGCAGCACCGGACAGGGCTACGAGCAGTACTTC. Protein product: CASSTGQGYEQYF.

The rearrangement links TRBV10-3 to TRBJ1-6, with D hard to call. Trimming stripped 0 bases from V and 2 bases from J, with 8 bases between. CDR3 length: 16 residues. Germline loops: CDR1 ENHRY, CDR2 SYGVKD. CDR3 sequence (DNA): TGTGCCATCAGTGAGTCTAGGGAGGCCTATAATTCACCCCTCCACTTT. Residues: CAISESREAYNSPLHF.

This chain uses TRBV19 with TRBJ2-1, with 7 nucleotides matching TRBD2. The J segment lost 7 bases and the V segment lost 6 bases, leaving 9 bases of the junction unmatched. CDR1 is LNHDA and CDR2 is SQIVND in the germline V gene (reference sequence). The CDR3 length is 14 residues. The CDR3 sequence is CASRNGGFYNEQFF. The CDR3, as DNA: TGTGCCAGTAGGAACGGGGGGTTTTATAATGAGCAGTTCTTC. Filled out from reference TRBV19 and TRBJ2-1, the complete variable domain reads DGGITQSPKYLFRKEGQNVTLSCEQNLNHDAMYWYRQDPGQGLRLIYYSQIVNDFQKGDIAEGYSVSREKKESFPLTVTSAQKNPTAFYLCASRNGGFYNEQFFGPGTRLTVL.

The chain carries TRBV6-6 and TRBJ1-2; no reliable D call. The CDR3 contains 11 residues. V shed 4 bases and J shed 6 bases, with 6 bases lying between them. Germline-derived CDR1 and CDR2 are MNHNY and SVGAGI (reference sequence). CDR3 nucleotide sequence: TGTGCCAGCAGTTTTGCGAATGGCTACACCTTC. As protein: CASSFANGYTF.